This TCR beta chain was found in a study of shared clonotypes between healthy human individuals. A remark on this clone: Its specificity is unknown.

Study-wide findings and caveats: Several donors held approximately 5% of naive CD4 clonotypes in common. An effect of sequencing depth on clonotype sharing among donors was expected. The sampled material consisted only of blood, and tissue repertoires are likely to differ. Generally, naive subsets came out with larger estimated richness than memory subsets.

The length of the CDR3 is 15 residues. CDR1 and CDR2 from the germline V gene are MNHNS and SASEGT. Trimming took off 4 bases at V and 1 base at J, with 11 bases between the two ends. TCRdb keeps only in-frame clones here, not all; method: immunoSEQ multiplex PCR. This table has 2 million to 2.5 million clones, 85% to 95% appearing once. The chain combines TRBV6-1 with TRBJ1-3, with D maybe TRBD1 (5 bases). Sequencing used naive CD4+ T cells sorted from blood. Documented subset: CD45RA+ positively selected. The clonotype originates from a man aged 18 to 29 in good health. CDR3 bases: TGTGCCAGCAGTGCCACCCAGGGATCTGGAAACACCATATATTTT. Translated, it gives CASSATQGSGNTIYF.